A single sample is the source of the 9 T cell receptor beta chains below, sequenced in a study of shared clonotypes between healthy human individuals. TCRdb keeps only in-frame clones here, not all; method: immunoSEQ multiplex PCR. The sample shows about 960,000 clones, more than 75% of them seen only once. Input material: memory CD4+ T cells sorted from blood. This sample's subset: CD45RA-negative fraction. These receptor sequences come from a man between 18 and 35 years old in good health.

The DNA for the CDR3 is TGTGCCATCAGTGAGTTTGGGGCCAACGTCCTGACTTTC. Residues: CAISEFGANVLTF. The V gene is TRBV10-3, the J gene TRBJ2-6, with D unresolved. Germline V lookup: CDR1 ENHRY, CDR2 SYGVKD. The CDR3 is made up of 13 amino acids. Between the trimmed V and J ends, which lost 1 base and 3 bases, there was a span of 1 base.

The rearrangement joins TRBV7-2 to TRBJ2-7; D gene unclear. V was cut by 1 base and J by 7 bases, with 11 bases left in between. The germline V gene encodes CDR1 SGHTA and CDR2 FQGNSA. The CDR3 loop spans 13 amino acids. CDR3 protein: CASSLEQRGEQYF. CDR3 coding DNA: TGTGCCAGCAGCTTAGAGCAGCGAGGAGAGCAGTACTTC. Looking up the rest from reference TRBV7-2 and TRBJ2-7 gives the full variable domain: GAGVSQSPSNKVTEKGKDVELRCDPISGHTALYWYRQSLGQGLEFLIYFQGNSAPDKSGLPSDRFSAERTGGSVSTLTIQRTQQEDSAVYLCASSLEQRGEQYFGPGTRLTVT.

This clone occurred once. This chain uses TRBV5-1 with TRBJ1-4; unclear D gene. The CDR3 covers 16 residues. Germline loops: CDR1 SGHRS, CDR2 YFSETQ. Trimming took 5 bases from V and 3 from J, leaving 17 bases between them. The CDR3 loop reads CASRPDPGRSNEKLFF. The CDR3 region has the DNA TGCGCCAGCAGGCCGGACCCTGGTCGGTCTAATGAAAAACTGTTTTTT.

This clone came up once. The same CDR3 can be traced to other DNA sequences in this sample. The chain has TRBV5-1 and TRBJ1-1; D is ambiguous. Deletions cut 0 bases from V and 1 base from J, with 10 bases between. Germline values: CDR1 SGHRS, CDR2 YFSETQ. CDR3 length: 15 residues. CDR3 sequence reads: CASSLDPGGNTEAFF. Written as DNA, the CDR3 is TGCGCCAGCAGCTTGGACCCGGGCGGGAACACTGAAGCTTTCTTT.

This clone was seen only once. The chain has TRBV28 and TRBJ1-1; TRBD1 matches 12 bases. The CDR3 runs to 15 residues. Trimming removed 0 bases from V and 7 bases from J; junction bases left unmatched: 3. The V gene's germline CDR1 is MDHEN and CDR2 SYDVKM. The CDR3 loop is CASSLWGQGAVEAFF. Written as DNA, the CDR3 is TGTGCCAGCAGTTTATGGGGACAGGGGGCCGTTGAAGCTTTCTTT.

The rearrangement links TRBV28 to TRBJ1-2, with 7 nucleotides matching TRBD1. Unmatched junction bases numbered 7, after V lost 9 bases and J lost 3 bases. This CDR3 region has 13 residues. Germline-derived CDR1 and CDR2 are MDHEN and SYDVKM. CDR3 protein: CASRQGIYYGYTF. For the CDR3, the DNA is TGTGCCAGTCGACAGGGTATCTACTATGGCTACACCTTC.

The V gene is TRBV25-1, the J gene TRBJ2-5; tentatively, D is TRBD1 (6 bases). Trimming left V 0 bases short and J 2 bases short, with 10 bases between. The CDR3 loop spans 15 amino acids. Germline CDR1 is MGHDK and CDR2 is SYGVNS. In DNA form, the CDR3 reads TGTGCCAGCAGTGAATACTGGCAGGGGCAAGAGACCCAGTACTTC. It specifies CASSEYWQGQETQYF.

This clone was observed once. This chain joins TRBV9 and TRBJ2-7, with 9 positions matching TRBD1. V was pared by 3 bases and J by 3 bases, with 7 bases of the junction left unmatched. Germline V gene sequence: CDR1 SGDLS, CDR2 YYNGEE. The CDR3 is made up of 15 amino acids. The CDR3 reads CASSAGTGPSYEQYF. In nucleotides, the CDR3 is TGTGCCAGCAGCGCCGGGACAGGGCCAAGCTACGAGCAGTACTTC. The entire variable domain, with the rest obtained from reference TRBV9 and TRBJ2-7, is as follows: DSGVTQTPKHLITATGQRVTLRCSPRSGDLSVYWYQQSLDQGLQFLIQYYNGEERAKGNILERFSAQQFPDLHSELNLSSLELGDSALYFCASSAGTGPSYEQYFGPGTRLTVT.

The chain links TRBV5-1 to TRBJ2-5; 9 positions agree with TRBD1. Germline V gives CDR1 SGHRS, CDR2 YFSETQ. V trimming: 4 bases; J trimming: 13 bases; junction bases outside the gene matches: 14. CDR3 length equals 14 residues. The CDR3 sequence: CASSVRDRDGLGYF. DNA for the CDR3: TGCGCCAGCAGCGTCCGGGACAGGGACGGCCTCGGGTACTTC.